Each of the 10 T cell receptor beta chains below was sequenced from the same sample in a study of blood T cells in healthy people across ages. Using a J-beta primer mix together with a sample-barcoded 5' primer, a second PCR was run for about 6 to 12 cycles. MiXCR, applied by TCRdb to the 5' RACE reads, yields one record per CDR3 protein. The sample has over 1,300,000 distinct CDR3 sequences; roughly 59% are singletons. Sample: blood. Receptor source: a man younger than 35 in good health.

The rearrangement joins TRBV3-1 to TRBJ1-1, with 7 bases that match TRBD1. The CDR3 spans 14 residues. V lost 0 bases, J lost 10 bases, and 8 bases stayed unmatched. Germline CDR1 LGHDT, CDR2 YNNKEL (reference sequence). The DNA for the CDR3 is TGTGCCAGCAGCCAAGAGTCTGACAGGGTTCTAGCTTTCTTT. Translation: CASSQESDRVLAFF.

This chain links TRBV7-8 with TRBJ1-5; 12 bases are shared with TRBD1. The germline V gene encodes CDR1 SGHVS and CDR2 FQNEAQ. Trimming removed 4 bases from V and 7 bases from J; junction bases left unmatched: 11. The CDR3 covers 17 residues. The CDR3 DNA is TGTGCCAGCAGCTCCTTCCGGGACAGGGGGCGCGGACAGCCCCAGCATTTT. It yields the protein CASSSFRDRGRGQPQHF.

This clonotype was seen repeatedly, ten times or more. V is TRBV20-1 and J is TRBJ1-1; no definite D call. The CDR3 is 12 amino acids. Germline V lookup: CDR1 DFQATT, CDR2 SNEGSKA (reference sequence). V was cut by 6 bases and J by 1 base, with 9 bases left in between. The CDR3 DNA sequence: TGCAGTGCCCAACATCCGAACACTGAAGCTTTCTTT. It is translated as CSAQHPNTEAFF.

This rearrangement joins TRBV11-2 to TRBJ2-6; the D is unclear. Trimming took off 0 bases at V and 6 bases at J, with 12 bases between the two ends. The CDR3 sequence is 16 residues long. CDR1 SGHAT and CDR2 FQNNGV come from the germline V gene. CDR3 bases: TGTGCCAGCAGCTTAGATTGGCGAGGTCTGGCCAACGTCCTGACTTTC. Its protein is CASSLDWRGLANVLTF.

The V call is TRBV10-3, the J call TRBJ2-7; D is unresolved. Germline values: CDR1 ENHRY, CDR2 SYGVKD. The CDR3 loop spans 13 amino acids. Trimming pared 10 bases from V and 3 bases from J, leaving 16 bases between. As DNA, the CDR3 is TGTGCCACCTCCACTACGACCGTCTACGAGCAGTACTTC. It yields the protein CATSTTTVYEQYF.

The chain couples TRBV4-1 to TRBJ2-3; 10 bases are a match to TRBD2. The CDR3 runs 16 residues. The V and J ends lost 0 bases and 5 bases, in that order; junction bases with no gene match: 5. Germline CDR1 reads MGHRA; CDR2 reads YSYEKL. CDR3 coding DNA: TGCGCCAGCAGCCAAGATGAGGCTAGCGGGAGAGATACGCAGTATTTT. Protein product: CASSQDEASGRDTQYF.

This clonotype was seen a few times. V usage is TRBV6-5 and J usage is TRBJ2-4; D possibly corresponds to TRBD1 (6 bases). The CDR3 sequence is 15 residues long. The V end was cut by 5 bases, the J end by 7 bases, with 18 bases between. Germline V gene lookup returns CDR1 MNHEY and CDR2 SVGAGI. CDR3 sequence reads: CASSRRRGQNNIQYF. The CDR3 DNA reads as TGTGCCAGCAGTCGTCGCCGCGGACAGAACAACATTCAGTACTTC.

This clonotype was detected a few times. V usage is TRBV4-3 and J usage is TRBJ1-5, with D unresolved. The CDR3 has 13 residues. Trimming left V 2 bases short and J 14 bases short, with 16 bases between. Germline CDR1 reads LGHNA; CDR2 reads YSLEER. The CDR3 DNA sequence: TGCGCCAGCAGCCAAAGACGGGCCCAGCTAGAGCATTTT. Translation gives CASSQRRAQLEHF.

This chain's CDR3 is CASSDRGAGNTIYF. The CDR3 coding sequence is TGTGCCAGCAGTGATCGAGGGGCTGGAAACACCATATATTTT. The gene calls are TRBV6-1 and TRBJ1-3; tentatively, D is TRBD1 (5 bases). V was pared by 3 bases and J by 2 bases, with 8 bases between. The germline V gene encodes CDR1 MNHNS and CDR2 SASEGT. The CDR3 is 14 amino acids.

The chain joins TRBV20-1 to TRBJ2-7; unclear D gene. The V end lost 3 bases, the J end lost 0 bases, and 9 bases lay between the germline ends. CDR1 and CDR2 from the germline V gene are DFQATT and SNEGSKA (reference sequence). The CDR3 extends over 13 amino acids. Here the CDR3 reads CSASGGRSYEQYF. The CDR3 DNA reads TGCAGTGCTAGCGGCGGTCGCTCCTACGAGCAGTACTTC.